This T cell receptor (beta chain) came from a study of T cell repertoires in cytomegalovirus infection. Via MiXCR, TCRdb re-called the reads, giving one row per CDR3 protein. The sample has about 130,000 distinct CDR3 sequences; 7.5% to 9% are singletons. Ten or more counts support this clonotype. No antigen is known for it. Study results and caveats: The ex vivo response was dominated by HLA-C-restricted CMV-specific TCR beta clonotypes.

The CDR3 spans 13 residues. Germline CDR1 is SGHKS and CDR2 is YYEKEE (reference sequence). Trimming took 7 bases from V and 0 from J, leaving 10 bases between them. V is TRBV5-5 and J is TRBJ1-1, with D uncertain. This clonotype originated in a human donor in good health (CMV status not recorded). Some clones in this sample may be carry-over from other donors' samples. Sequenced material: PBMCs. DNA for the CDR3: TGTGCCAGCCGCCAATTCATGAACACTGAAGCTTTCTTT. Amino acids: CASRQFMNTEAFF.